The rows below give T cell receptor beta chains drawn from one sample of a study of regulatory T cells in long-lasting Graves disease. Via MiXCR, TCRdb re-called the multiplex PCR reads, giving one row per CDR3 protein. The sample holds about 200,000 distinct CDR3 sequences; 15% to 20% are singletons and the top ten take about 20%. This material consisted of peripheral blood mononuclear cells (PBMCs), taken at new diagnosis, from a patient treated with antithyroid drugs. The receptors shown here come from a female donor with Graves disease. Both conserved end residues are part of each CDR3. A D gene is named only where the DNA matches it firmly. Not all rows give a size; the values are once, few, many and, for expanded clones, a class.

V gene,J gene,clone size,D gene,CDR3 protein,CDR3 DNA
TRBV12-3/TRBV12-4,TRBJ2-7,NA,NA,CASRGRGQGATSGRNEQYF,TGTGCCAGCAGGGGCCGCGGACAGGGGGCGACTAGCGGGAGAAACGAGCAGTACTTC
TRBV28,TRBJ2-2,NA,NA,CASSLYGSGHSSTGELFF,TGTGCCAGCAGTTTATACGGGAGCGGCCATTCTAGCACCGGGGAGCTGTTTTTT
TRBV20-1,TRBJ2-1,many,TRBD2,CSAPSLAGDSNNEQFF,TGCAGTGCACCTTCTCTCGCGGGAGATTCGAACAATGAGCAGTTCTTC
TRBV20-1,TRBJ2-2,many,TRBD2,CSAVTSGNTGELFF,TGCAGTGCGGTCACTAGCGGAAACACCGGGGAGCTGTTTTTT
TRBV6-2/TRBV6-3,TRBJ2-7,many,TRBD2,CASSYRGTSGDLYEQYF,TGTGCCAGCAGTTACCGTGGGACTAGCGGGGACCTCTACGAGCAGTACTTC
TRBV20-1,TRBJ1-5,many,NA,CSARYSNQPQHF,TGCAGTGCTAGATACAGCAATCAGCCCCAGCATTTT
TRBV18,TRBJ2-7,many,NA,CASSPRRTYEQYF,TGTGCCAGCTCACCGCGGCGAACCTACGAGCAGTACTTC
TRBV12-3/TRBV12-4,TRBJ1-2,NA,NA,CASSFGVAGTGYTF,TGTGCCAGCAGTTTTGGAGTCGCGGGGACTGGCTACACCTTC
TRBV29-1,TRBJ2-1,many,NA,CSGLVGGPINEQFF,TGCAGCGGTCTCGTTGGGGGACCAATTAATGAGCAGTTCTTC
TRBV30,TRBJ2-7,NA,NA,CAWSILGREQYF,TGTGCCTGGAGTATACTGGGGCGGGAGCAGTACTTC
TRBV24-1,TRBJ1-2,many,TRBD1,CATSDPGAGGIYTF,TGTGCCACCAGTGATCCGGGGGCAGGGGGCATTTACACCTTC
TRBV20-1,TRBJ2-3,many,TRBD2,CSPGLAGHRGDTQYF,TGCAGTCCCGGACTAGCGGGACACCGGGGAGATACGCAGTATTTT
TRBV7-2,TRBJ2-1,many,NA,CASSLARRNEQFF,TGTGCCAGCAGCTTAGCTCGCAGGAATGAGCAGTTCTTC
TRBV20-1,TRBJ2-3,few,NA,CSAPPPFTDTQYF,TGCAGTGCTCCTCCACCATTCACAGATACGCAGTATTTT
TRBV9,TRBJ2-1,NA,TRBD2,CASSVEGTSGRAEGNEQFF,TGTGCCAGCAGCGTAGAGGGGACTAGCGGGAGGGCCGAAGGTAATGAGCAGTTCTTC
TRBV3-1,TRBJ2-5,many,NA,CASSSTETQYF,TGTGCCAGCAGCTCCACGGAGACCCAGTACTTC
TRBV10-3,TRBJ1-2,many,NA,CAISDSSNYGYTF,TGTGCCATCAGTGATTCGAGTAACTATGGCTACACCTTC
TRBV12-3/TRBV12-4,TRBJ2-5,NA,NA,CASSPGTEEETQYF,TGTGCCAGCAGCCCCGGGACCGAAGAAGAGACCCAGTACTTC
TRBV5-1,TRBJ1-1,few,NA,CASSRGPQGASTEAFF,TGCGCCAGCAGCCGGGGGCCACAGGGCGCGAGCACTGAAGCTTTCTTT
TRBV10-3,TRBJ1-2,NA,TRBD1,CAISAGTANYGYTF,TGTGCCATCAGTGCCGGGACAGCTAACTATGGCTACACCTTC
TRBV20-1,TRBJ1-5,few,TRBD1,CSASRGQGSKPQHF,TGCAGTGCTAGTCGGGGACAGGGGTCTAAGCCCCAGCATTTT
TRBV20-1,TRBJ1-5,many,NA,CSARDRRGFSNQPQHF,TGCAGTGCTAGAGACCGACGAGGGTTTAGCAATCAGCCCCAGCATTTT
TRBV2,TRBJ2-1,many,TRBD2,CASSLVLAGALISYNEQFF,TGTGCCAGCAGTTTAGTATTGGCGGGAGCTCTCATTTCTTACAATGAGCAGTTCTTC
TRBV7-9,TRBJ2-2,many,TRBD1,CASSYDRASGELFF,TGTGCCAGCAGCTACGACAGGGCGTCCGGGGAGCTGTTTTTT
TRBV7-9,TRBJ1-1,few,TRBD1,CASSQSTRGLRTEAFF,TGTGCCAGCAGCCAATCAACCAGGGGGTTACGGACTGAAGCTTTCTTT
TRBV3-1,TRBJ1-1,many,NA,CASSQGGASNTEAFF,TGTGCCAGCAGCCAAGGGGGGGCGTCGAACACTGAAGCTTTCTTT
TRBV29-1,TRBJ2-7,NA,TRBD2,CSVVIPGTSGLYEQYF,TGCAGCGTTGTCATCCCGGGGACTAGCGGGCTCTACGAGCAGTACTTC
TRBV6-2/TRBV6-3,TRBJ2-1,many,NA,CASSYSDLGEQFF,TGTGCCAGCAGTTACTCAGACCTTGGCGAGCAGTTCTTC
TRBV30,TRBJ1-4,many,TRBD1,CAWKRDSNEKLFF,TGTGCCTGGAAAAGGGACAGCAATGAAAAACTGTTTTTT
TRBV10-2,TRBJ1-1,many,NA,CASSVAPEGTEAFF,TGCGCCAGCAGTGTGGCCCCCGAGGGCACTGAAGCTTTCTTT
TRBV24-1,TRBJ2-3,NA,TRBD2,CATSDTGLAGADTQYF,TGTGCCACCAGTGACACGGGACTAGCGGGGGCAGATACGCAGTATTTT
TRBV29-1,TRBJ2-6,many,NA,CSAQEVYGANVLTF,TGCAGCGCCCAGGAGGTTTATGGGGCCAACGTCCTGACTTTC
TRBV6-1,TRBJ2-7,many,NA,CASRRGLNSYEQYF,TGTGCCAGCAGAAGGGGACTGAACTCCTACGAGCAGTACTTC
TRBV20-1,TRBJ2-1,many,TRBD1,CSAIVTGGHSSYNEQFF,TGCAGTGCTATAGTTACAGGGGGTCATTCGTCCTACAATGAGCAGTTCTTC
TRBV7-9,TRBJ1-2,many,NA,CASSRAGGGYTF,TGCGCCAGCAGCCGAGCCGGCGGTGGCTACACCTTC
TRBV15,TRBJ1-3,NA,NA,CATGPGFGNTIYF,TGTGCCACCGGCCCAGGGTTCGGAAACACCATATATTTT
TRBV20-1,TRBJ2-1,many,TRBD2,CSARTSGRGNEQFF,TGCAGTGCCCGGACTAGCGGCCGCGGAAATGAGCAGTTCTTC
TRBV11-3,TRBJ2-1,many,NA,CASSLRSLAPNEQFF,TGTGCCAGCAGCCTCAGGAGTCTAGCGCCCAATGAGCAGTTCTTC
TRBV6-2/TRBV6-3,TRBJ2-1,NA,NA,CASNPNRAQGRYNEQFF,TGTGCCAGCAATCCTAATCGCGCCCAGGGAAGATACAATGAGCAGTTCTTC
TRBV9,TRBJ2-7,few,TRBD2,CASSVGSGRAGYEQYF,TGTGCCAGCAGCGTAGGAAGCGGGAGGGCCGGGTACGAGCAGTACTTC
TRBV6-1,TRBJ2-3,few,TRBD2,CASSTRLAGGPVDTQYF,TGTGCCAGCAGTACACGACTAGCGGGAGGGCCTGTAGATACGCAGTATTTT
TRBV2,TRBJ1-4,many,NA,CASLTGFNEKLFF,TGTGCCAGCCTTACAGGTTTCAATGAAAAACTGTTTTTT
TRBV11-2,TRBJ2-3,NA,NA,CASSLKVRGDTQYF,TGTGCCAGCAGCTTAAAGGTTCGCGGAGATACGCAGTATTTT
TRBV19,TRBJ2-6,NA,NA,CASSHPGAASGANVLTF,TGTGCCAGCAGCCACCCGGGAGCAGCCTCTGGGGCCAACGTCCTGACTTTC
TRBV9,TRBJ1-6,NA,TRBD1,CASSVGGTVGSPLHF,TGTGCCAGCAGCGTAGGGGGGACAGTTGGTTCACCCCTCCACTTT
TRBV12-3/TRBV12-4,TRBJ2-1,many,NA,CASRGDNEQFF,TGTGCCAGCCGCGGAGACAATGAGCAGTTCTTC
TRBV20-1,TRBJ2-3,many,TRBD2,CSARAGGGTDTQYF,TGCAGTGCTCGAGCGGGAGGGGGCACAGATACGCAGTATTTT
TRBV29-1,TRBJ1-4,many,NA,CSVRWNEKLFF,TGCAGCGTTAGGTGGAATGAAAAACTGTTTTTT
TRBV19,TRBJ2-7,many,NA,CASSLPSSYEQYF,TGTGCCAGTAGTCTCCCCAGCTCCTACGAGCAGTACTTC
TRBV12-3/TRBV12-4,TRBJ1-5,many,NA,CASSLIRNQPQHF,TGTGCCAGCAGTTTGATCAGAAATCAGCCCCAGCATTTT
TRBV6-1,TRBJ1-5,many,TRBD1,CASSQRQGANSNQPQHF,TGTGCCAGCAGTCAGCGTCAGGGGGCTAATAGCAATCAGCCCCAGCATTTT
TRBV29-1,TRBJ1-5,NA,TRBD1,CSVGQGNNQPQHF,TGCAGCGTGGGACAGGGGAACAATCAGCCCCAGCATTTT